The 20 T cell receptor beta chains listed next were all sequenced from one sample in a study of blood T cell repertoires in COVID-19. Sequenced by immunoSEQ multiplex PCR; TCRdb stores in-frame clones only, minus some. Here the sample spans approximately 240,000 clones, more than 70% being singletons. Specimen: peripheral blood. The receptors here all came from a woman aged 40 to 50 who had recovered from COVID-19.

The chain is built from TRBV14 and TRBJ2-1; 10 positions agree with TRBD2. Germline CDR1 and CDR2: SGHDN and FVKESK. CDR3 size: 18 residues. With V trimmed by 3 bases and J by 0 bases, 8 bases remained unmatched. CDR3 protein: CASSHLLAGVSSYNEQFF. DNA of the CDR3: TGTGCCAGCAGCCACCTTCTAGCGGGAGTGTCCTCCTACAATGAGCAGTTCTTC.

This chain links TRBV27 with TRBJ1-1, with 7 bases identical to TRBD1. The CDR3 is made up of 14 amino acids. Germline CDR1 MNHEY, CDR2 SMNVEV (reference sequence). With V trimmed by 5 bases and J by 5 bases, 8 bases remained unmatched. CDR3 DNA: TGTGCCAGCAGTGCTCGACAGGGATGGACTGAAGCTTTCTTT. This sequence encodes CASSARQGWTEAFF.

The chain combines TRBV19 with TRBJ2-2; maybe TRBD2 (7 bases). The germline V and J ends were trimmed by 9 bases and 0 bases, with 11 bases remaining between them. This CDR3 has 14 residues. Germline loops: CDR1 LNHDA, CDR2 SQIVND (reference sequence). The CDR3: CASAGAANTGELFF. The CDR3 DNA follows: TGTGCCAGCGCGGGGGCCGCGAACACCGGGGAGCTGTTTTTT.

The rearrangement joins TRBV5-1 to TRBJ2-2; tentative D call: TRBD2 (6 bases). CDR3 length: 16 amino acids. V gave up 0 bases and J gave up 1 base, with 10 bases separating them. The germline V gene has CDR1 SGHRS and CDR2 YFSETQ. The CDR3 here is CASSLGSGGNTGELFF. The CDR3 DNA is TGCGCCAGCAGCTTGGGGTCCGGGGGGAACACCGGGGAGCTGTTTTTT.

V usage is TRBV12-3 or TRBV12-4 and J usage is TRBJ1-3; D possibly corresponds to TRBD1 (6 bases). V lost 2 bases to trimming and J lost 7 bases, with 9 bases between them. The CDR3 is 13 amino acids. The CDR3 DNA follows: TGTGCCAGCAGTTTATGGCAGGGGAACACCATATATTTT. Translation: CASSLWQGNTIYF.

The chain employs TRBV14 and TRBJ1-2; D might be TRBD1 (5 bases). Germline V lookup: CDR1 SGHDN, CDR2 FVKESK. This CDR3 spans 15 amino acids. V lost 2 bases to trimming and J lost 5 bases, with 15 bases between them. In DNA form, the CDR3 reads TGTGCCAGCAGCCAACGTTGGACAACCATTTATGGCTACACCTTC. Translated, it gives CASSQRWTTIYGYTF.

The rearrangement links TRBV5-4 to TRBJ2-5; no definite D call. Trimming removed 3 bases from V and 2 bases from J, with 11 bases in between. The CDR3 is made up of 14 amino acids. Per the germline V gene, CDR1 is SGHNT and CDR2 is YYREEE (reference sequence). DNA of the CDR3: TGTGCCAGCAGCTCGGCTGAGGAGCAAGAGACCCAGTACTTC. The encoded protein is CASSSAEEQETQYF.

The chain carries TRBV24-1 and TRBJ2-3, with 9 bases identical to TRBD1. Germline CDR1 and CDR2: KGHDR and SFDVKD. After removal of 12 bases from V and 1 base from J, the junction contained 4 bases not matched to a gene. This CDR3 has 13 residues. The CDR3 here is CAAGDRGTDTQYF. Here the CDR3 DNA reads TGTGCCGCCGGGGACAGGGGCACAGATACGCAGTATTTT.

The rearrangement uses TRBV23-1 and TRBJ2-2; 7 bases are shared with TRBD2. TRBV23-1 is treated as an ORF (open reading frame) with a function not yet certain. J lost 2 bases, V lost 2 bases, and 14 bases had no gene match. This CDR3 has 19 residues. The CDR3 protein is CASSQRGKGEGSNTGELFF. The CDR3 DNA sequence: TGCGCCAGCAGTCAACGGGGGAAAGGGGAGGGGAGTAACACCGGGGAGCTGTTTTTT.

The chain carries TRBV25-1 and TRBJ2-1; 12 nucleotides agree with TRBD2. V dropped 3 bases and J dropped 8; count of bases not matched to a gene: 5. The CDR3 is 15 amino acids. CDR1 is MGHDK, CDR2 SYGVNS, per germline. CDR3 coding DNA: TGTGCCAGCAGTGACCCTAGCGGGGGGGCACATGAGCAGTTCTTC. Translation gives CASSDPSGGAHEQFF. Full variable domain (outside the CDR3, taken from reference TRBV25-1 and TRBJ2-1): EADIYQTPRYLVIGTGKKITLECSQTMGHDKMYWYQQDPGMELHLIHYSYGVNSTEKGDLSSESTVSRIRTEHFPLTLESARPSHTSQYLCASSDPSGGAHEQFFGPGTRLTVL.

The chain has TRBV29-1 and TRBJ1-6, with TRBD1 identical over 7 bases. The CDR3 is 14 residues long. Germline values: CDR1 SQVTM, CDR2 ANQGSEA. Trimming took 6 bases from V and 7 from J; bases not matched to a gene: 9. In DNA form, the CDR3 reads TGCAGCGTCGCGACAGGGCTGGGGAATTCACCCCTCCACTTT. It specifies CSVATGLGNSPLHF.

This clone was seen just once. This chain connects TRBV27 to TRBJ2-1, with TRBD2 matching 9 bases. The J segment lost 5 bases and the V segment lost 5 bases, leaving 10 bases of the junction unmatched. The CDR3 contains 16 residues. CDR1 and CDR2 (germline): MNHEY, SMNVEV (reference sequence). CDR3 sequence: CASSLGNLAGDNEQFF. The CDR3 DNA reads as TGTGCCAGCAGTCTTGGTAACTTAGCGGGGGACAATGAGCAGTTCTTC.

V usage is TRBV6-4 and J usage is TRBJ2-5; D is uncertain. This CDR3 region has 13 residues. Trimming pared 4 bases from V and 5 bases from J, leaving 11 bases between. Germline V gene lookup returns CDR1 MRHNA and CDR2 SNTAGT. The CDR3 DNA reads TGTGCCAGCAGTGTTCCCCCGCGGGAGACCCAGTACTTC. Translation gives CASSVPPRETQYF.

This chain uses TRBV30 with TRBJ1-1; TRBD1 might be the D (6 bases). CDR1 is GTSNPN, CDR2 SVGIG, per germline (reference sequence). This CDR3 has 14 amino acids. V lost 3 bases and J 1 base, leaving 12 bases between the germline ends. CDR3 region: CAWRAGVPNTEAFF. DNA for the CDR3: TGTGCCTGGAGGGCAGGGGTTCCGAACACTGAAGCTTTCTTT.

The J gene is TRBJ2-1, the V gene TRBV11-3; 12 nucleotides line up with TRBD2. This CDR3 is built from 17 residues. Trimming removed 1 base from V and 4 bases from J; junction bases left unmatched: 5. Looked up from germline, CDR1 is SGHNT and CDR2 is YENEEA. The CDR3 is CASSLVWTSGDYNEQFF. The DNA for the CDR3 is TGTGCCAGCAGCTTAGTTTGGACTAGCGGGGATTACAATGAGCAGTTCTTC.

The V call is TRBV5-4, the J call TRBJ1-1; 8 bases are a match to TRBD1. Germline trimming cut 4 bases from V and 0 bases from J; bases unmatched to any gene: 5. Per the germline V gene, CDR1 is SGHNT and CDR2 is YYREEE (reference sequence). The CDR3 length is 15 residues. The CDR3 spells CASSTGQDLNTEAFF. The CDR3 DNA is TGTGCCAGCAGCACGGGACAGGACTTGAACACTGAAGCTTTCTTT.

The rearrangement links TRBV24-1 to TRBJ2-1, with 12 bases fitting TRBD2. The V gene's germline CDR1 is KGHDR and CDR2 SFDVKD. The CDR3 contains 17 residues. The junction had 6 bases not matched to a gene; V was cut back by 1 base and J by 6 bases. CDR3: CATSDLPSGGAFNEQFF. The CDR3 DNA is TGTGCCACCAGTGATTTACCTAGCGGGGGGGCGTTCAATGAGCAGTTCTTC.

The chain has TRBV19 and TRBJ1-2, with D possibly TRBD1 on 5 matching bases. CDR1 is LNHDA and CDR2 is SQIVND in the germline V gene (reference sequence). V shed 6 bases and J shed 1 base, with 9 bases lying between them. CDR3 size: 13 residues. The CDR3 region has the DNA TGTGCCAGTAGGTTTCAGGGTAACTATGGCTACACCTTC. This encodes CASRFQGNYGYTF.

The CDR3 DNA is TGTGCCAGCAGCTTGGCAGGACTCCCCTCTAATGAGCAGTTCTTC. This encodes CASSLAGLPSNEQFF. The J gene is TRBJ2-1, the V gene TRBV7-9; D may be TRBD2 (5 bases). CDR1 is SEHNR and CDR2 is FQNEAQ in the germline V gene (reference sequence). The CDR3 covers 15 residues. Between the trimmed V and J ends, which lost 3 bases and 7 bases, there was a span of 16 bases.

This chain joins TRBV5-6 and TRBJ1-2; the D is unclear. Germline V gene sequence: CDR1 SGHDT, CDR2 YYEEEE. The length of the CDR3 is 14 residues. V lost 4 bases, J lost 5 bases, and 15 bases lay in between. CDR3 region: CASSVRVAGYGYTF. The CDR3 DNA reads TGTGCCAGCAGCGTCCGAGTGGCCGGGTATGGCTACACCTTC.